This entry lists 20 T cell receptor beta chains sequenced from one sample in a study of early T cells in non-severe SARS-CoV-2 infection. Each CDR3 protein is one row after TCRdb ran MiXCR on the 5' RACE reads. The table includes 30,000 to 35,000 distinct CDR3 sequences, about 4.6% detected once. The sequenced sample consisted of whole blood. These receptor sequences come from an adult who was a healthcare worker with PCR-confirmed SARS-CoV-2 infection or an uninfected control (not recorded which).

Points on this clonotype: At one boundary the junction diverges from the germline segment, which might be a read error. The CDR3 nucleotides read TGTGCCAGTAGTTTCAATTTAGGTCAGGGGAAGGATACGCAGTATTTT. This sequence encodes CASSFNLGQGKDTQYF. This chain joins TRBV27 and TRBJ2-3; TRBD1 might be the D (6 bases). This CDR3 has 16 amino acids. The germline V gene encodes CDR1 MNHEY and CDR2 SMNVEV (reference sequence).

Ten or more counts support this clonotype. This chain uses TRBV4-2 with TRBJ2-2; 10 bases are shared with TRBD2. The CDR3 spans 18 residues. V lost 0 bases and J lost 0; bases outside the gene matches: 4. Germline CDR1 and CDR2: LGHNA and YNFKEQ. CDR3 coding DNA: TGTGCCAGCAGCCAAGAACCGGGACTAGCGACGAACACCGGGGAGCTGTTTTTT. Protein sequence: CASSQEPGLATNTGELFF.

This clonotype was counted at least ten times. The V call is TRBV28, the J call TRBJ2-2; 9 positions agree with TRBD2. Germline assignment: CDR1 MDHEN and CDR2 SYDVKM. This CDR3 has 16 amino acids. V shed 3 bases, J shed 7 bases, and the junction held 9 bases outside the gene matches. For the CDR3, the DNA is TGTGCCAGCAGTTTGCGGCGGGAGGGCCCTGGCGGGGAGCTGTTTTTT. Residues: CASSLRREGPGGELFF.

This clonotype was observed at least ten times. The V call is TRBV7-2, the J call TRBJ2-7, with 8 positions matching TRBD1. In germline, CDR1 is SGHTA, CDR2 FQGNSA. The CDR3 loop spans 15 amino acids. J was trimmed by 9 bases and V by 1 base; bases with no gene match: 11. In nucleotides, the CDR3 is TGTGCCAGCAGCTTAGAGGTAGGACAGGGAGGTCGGCAGTACTTC. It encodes CASSLEVGQGGRQYF.

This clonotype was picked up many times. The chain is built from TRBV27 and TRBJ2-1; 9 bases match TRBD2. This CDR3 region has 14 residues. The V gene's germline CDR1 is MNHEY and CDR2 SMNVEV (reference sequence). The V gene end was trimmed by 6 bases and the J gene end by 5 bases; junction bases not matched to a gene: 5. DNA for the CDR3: TGTGCCAGCAGGAAACTAGCGGGTAACAATGAGCAGTTCTTC. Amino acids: CASRKLAGNNEQFF.

As DNA, the CDR3 is TGTGCCAGCAGCTCCGGCCTCCCGACGGCCACCATATATTTT. It translates to CASSSGLPTATIYF. The chain links TRBV7-6 to TRBJ1-3; unclear D gene. Per germline, CDR1 SGHVS and CDR2 FNYEAQ. CDR3 length equals 14 residues. V gave up 4 bases and J gave up 9 bases, with 16 bases separating them.

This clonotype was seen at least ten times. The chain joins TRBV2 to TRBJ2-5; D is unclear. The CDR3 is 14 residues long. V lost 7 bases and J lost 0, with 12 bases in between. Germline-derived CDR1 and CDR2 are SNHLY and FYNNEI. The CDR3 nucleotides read TGTGCCAGCATGGCATGGCGAAACCAAGAGACCCAGTACTTC. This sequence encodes CASMAWRNQETQYF.

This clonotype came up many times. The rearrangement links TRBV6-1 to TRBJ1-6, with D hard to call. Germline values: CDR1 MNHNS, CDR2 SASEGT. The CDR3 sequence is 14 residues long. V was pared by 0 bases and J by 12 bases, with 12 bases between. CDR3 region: CASSEAVAERPLHF. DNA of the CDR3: TGTGCCAGCAGTGAAGCTGTGGCAGAGAGACCCCTCCACTTT.

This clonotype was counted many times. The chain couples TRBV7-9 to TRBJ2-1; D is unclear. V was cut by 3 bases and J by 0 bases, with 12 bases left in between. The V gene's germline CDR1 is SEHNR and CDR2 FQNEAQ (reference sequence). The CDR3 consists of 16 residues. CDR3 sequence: CASSLKRYSSYNEQFF. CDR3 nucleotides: TGTGCCAGCAGCTTGAAGAGGTACAGCTCCTACAATGAGCAGTTCTTC.

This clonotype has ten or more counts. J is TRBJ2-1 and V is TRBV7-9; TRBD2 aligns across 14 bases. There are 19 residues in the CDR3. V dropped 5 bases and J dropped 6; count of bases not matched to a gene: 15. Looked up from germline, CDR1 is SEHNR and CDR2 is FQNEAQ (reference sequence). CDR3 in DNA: TGTGCCAGCAGCCCCCGACTAGCGGGAGGGCCGAATGCCTTCAATGAGCAGTTCTTC. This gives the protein CASSPRLAGGPNAFNEQFF.

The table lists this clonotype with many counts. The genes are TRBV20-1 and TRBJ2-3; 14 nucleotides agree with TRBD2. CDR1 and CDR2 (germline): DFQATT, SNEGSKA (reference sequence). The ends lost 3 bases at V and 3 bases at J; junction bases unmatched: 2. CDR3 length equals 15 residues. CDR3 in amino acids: CSARGTSGRTDTQYF. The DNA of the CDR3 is TGCAGTGCTAGGGGGACTAGCGGGAGAACAGATACGCAGTATTTT.

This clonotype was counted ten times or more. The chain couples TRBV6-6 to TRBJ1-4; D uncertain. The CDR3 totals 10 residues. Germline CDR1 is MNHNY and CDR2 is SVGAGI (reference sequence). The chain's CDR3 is CGRSLEKLFF. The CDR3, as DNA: TGTGGACGGTCCCTTGAAAAACTGTTTTTT.

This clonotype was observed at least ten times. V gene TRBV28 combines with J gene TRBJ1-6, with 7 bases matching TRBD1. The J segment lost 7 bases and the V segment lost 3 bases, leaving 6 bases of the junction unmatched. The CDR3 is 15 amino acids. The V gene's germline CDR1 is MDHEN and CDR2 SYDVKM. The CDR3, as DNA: TGTGCCAGCAGTTTGCCCCTGACAGGGAATTCACCCCTCCACTTT. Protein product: CASSLPLTGNSPLHF.

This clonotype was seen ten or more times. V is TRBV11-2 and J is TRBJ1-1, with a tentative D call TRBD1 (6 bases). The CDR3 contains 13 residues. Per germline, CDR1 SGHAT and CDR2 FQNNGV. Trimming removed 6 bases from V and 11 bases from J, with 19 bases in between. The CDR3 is CASRRDTRLDAFF. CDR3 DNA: TGTGCCAGCAGACGGGACACACGCCTTGACGCTTTCTTT. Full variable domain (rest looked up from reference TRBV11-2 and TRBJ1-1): EAGVAQSPRYKIIEKRQSVAFWCNPISGHATLYWYQQILGQGPKLLIQFQNNGVVDDSQLPKDRFSAERLKGVDSTLKIQPAKLEDSAVYLCASRRDTRLDAFFGQGTRLTVV.

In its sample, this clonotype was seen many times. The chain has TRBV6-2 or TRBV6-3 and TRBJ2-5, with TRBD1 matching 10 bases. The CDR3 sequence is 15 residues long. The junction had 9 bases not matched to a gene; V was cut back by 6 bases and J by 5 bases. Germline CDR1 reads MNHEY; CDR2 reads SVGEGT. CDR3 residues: CASRWDRGTWETQYF. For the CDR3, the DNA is TGTGCCAGCAGGTGGGACAGGGGAACTTGGGAGACCCAGTACTTC.

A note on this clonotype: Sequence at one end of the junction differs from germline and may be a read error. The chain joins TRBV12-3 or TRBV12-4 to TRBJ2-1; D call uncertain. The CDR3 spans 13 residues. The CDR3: CASSFGIVNGQFF. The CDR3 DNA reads TGTGCCAGCAGTTTCGGTATAGTCAATGGGCAGTTCTTC.

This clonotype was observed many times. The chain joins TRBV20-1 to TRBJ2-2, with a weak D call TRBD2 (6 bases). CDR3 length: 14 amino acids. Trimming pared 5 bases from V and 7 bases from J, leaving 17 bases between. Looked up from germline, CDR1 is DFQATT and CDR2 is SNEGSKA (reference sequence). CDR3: CSAPVPGSIGELFF. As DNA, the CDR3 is TGCAGTGCTCCTGTCCCCGGGAGTATCGGGGAGCTGTTTTTT.

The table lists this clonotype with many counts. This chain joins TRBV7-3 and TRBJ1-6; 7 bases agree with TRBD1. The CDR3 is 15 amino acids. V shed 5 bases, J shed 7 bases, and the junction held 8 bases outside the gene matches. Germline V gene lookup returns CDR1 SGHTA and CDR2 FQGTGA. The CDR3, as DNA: TGTGCCAGCAGCGAAGCCGGGACAGAGAATTCACCCCTCCACTTT. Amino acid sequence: CASSEAGTENSPLHF.

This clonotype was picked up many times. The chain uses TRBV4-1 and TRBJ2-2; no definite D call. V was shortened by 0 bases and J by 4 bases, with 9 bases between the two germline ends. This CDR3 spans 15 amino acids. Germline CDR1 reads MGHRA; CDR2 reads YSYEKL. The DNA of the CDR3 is TGCGCCAGCAGCCAAGATCAAGCCATCACCGGGGAGCTGTTTTTT. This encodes CASSQDQAITGELFF.

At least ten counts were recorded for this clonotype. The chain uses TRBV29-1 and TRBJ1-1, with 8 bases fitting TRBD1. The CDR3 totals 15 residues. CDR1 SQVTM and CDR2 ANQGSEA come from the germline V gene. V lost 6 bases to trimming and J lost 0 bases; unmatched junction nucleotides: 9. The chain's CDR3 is CSVTGGWGMNTEAFF. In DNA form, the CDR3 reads TGCAGCGTCACAGGGGGTTGGGGCATGAACACTGAAGCTTTCTTT.